This TCR beta chain was sequenced during a study of blood T cell repertoires in COVID-19. Looking at the study overall: PBMCs, B-cell-depleted T cells, or T cells provided the cDNA or gDNA that made up the material.

Original methodology: Amplified reference gene primers provided the basis for estimating nucleated cell counts. Produced via immunoSEQ multiplex PCR; TCRdb's table is partial and in-frame only. V and J calls and clone size come straight from that table; D and trimming were deduced from the DNA. The sample consists of 50,000 to 65,000 clones, roughly 86% of them appearing once. CDR1 and CDR2 (germline): SGHAT, FQNNGV. The CDR3 has 15 amino acids. The ends lost 3 bases at V and 3 bases at J; junction bases unmatched: 8. The clonotype was recovered from a man aged 45 to 65 with active COVID-19. The chain joins TRBV11-2 to TRBJ2-7, with 7 bases aligning to TRBD1. Sequenced input: peripheral blood. CDR3 sequence (DNA): TGTGCCAGCAGCTTTTCCGGACAGGCGCACTACGAGCAGTACTTC. Its translation is CASSFSGQAHYEQYF.